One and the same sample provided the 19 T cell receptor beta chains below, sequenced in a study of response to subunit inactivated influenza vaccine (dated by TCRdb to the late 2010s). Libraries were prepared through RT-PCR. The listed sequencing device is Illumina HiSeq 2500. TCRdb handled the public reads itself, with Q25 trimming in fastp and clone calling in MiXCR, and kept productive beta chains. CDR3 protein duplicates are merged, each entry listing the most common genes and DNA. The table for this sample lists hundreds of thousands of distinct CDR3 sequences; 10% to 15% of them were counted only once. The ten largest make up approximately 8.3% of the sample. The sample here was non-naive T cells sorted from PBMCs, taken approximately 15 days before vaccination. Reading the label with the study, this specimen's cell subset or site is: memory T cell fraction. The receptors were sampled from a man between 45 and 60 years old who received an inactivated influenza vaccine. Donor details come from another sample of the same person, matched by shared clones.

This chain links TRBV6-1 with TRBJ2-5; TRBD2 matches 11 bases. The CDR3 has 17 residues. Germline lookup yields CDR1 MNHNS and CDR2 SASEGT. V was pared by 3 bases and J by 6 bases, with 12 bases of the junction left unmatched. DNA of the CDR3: TGTGCCAGCAGTGACCACATGCCGGGACTAGCGGAGAAGACCCAGTACTTC. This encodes CASSDHMPGLAEKTQYF.

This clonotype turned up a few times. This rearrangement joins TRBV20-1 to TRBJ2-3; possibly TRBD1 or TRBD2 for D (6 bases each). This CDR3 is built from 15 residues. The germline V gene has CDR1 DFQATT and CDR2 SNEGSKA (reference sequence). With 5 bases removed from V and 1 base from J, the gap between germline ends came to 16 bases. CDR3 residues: CSAEGGSTRTDTQYF. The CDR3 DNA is TGCAGTGCTGAAGGGGGGTCTACCCGCACAGATACGCAGTATTTT.

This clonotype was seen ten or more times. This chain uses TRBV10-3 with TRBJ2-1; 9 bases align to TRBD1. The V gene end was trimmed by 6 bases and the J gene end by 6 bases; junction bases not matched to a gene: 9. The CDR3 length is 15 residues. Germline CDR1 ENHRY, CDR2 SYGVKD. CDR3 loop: CAIRAGQGGSNEQFF. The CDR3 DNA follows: TGTGCCATCAGAGCGGGACAGGGCGGGTCCAATGAGCAGTTCTTC.

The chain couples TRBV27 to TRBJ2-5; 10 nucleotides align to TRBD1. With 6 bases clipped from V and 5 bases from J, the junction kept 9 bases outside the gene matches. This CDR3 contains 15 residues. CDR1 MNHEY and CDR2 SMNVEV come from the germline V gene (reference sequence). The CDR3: CASSLTGGLRETQYF. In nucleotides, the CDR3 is TGTGCCAGCAGCCTGACAGGGGGCCTACGGGAGACCCAGTACTTC.

CDR3 region: CASSRGGPYEQYF. DNA for the CDR3: TGTGCCAGCTCGCGAGGGGGGCCCTACGAGCAGTACTTC. V and J are TRBV18 and TRBJ2-7; D assignment may be TRBD1 or TRBD2 (6 bases each). Trimming pared 6 bases from V and 2 bases from J, leaving 11 bases between. This CDR3 comprises 13 residues. From germline, CDR1 is KGHSH and CDR2 LQKENI. The full variable domain, with the rest looked up from reference TRBV18 and TRBJ2-7, is NAGVMQNPRHLVRRRGQEARLRCSPMKGHSHVYWYRQLPEEGLKFMVYLQKENIIDESGMPKERFSAEFPKEGPSILRIQQVVRGDSAAYFCASSRGGPYEQYFGPGTRLTVT.

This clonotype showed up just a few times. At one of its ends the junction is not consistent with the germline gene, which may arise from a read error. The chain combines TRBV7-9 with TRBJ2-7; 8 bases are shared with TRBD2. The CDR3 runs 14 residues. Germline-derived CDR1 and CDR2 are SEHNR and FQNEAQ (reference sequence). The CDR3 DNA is TGTGCCAGCAGCCTGAGGACTAGCTCCCACGAGCAGTACTTC. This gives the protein CASSLRTSSHEQYF.

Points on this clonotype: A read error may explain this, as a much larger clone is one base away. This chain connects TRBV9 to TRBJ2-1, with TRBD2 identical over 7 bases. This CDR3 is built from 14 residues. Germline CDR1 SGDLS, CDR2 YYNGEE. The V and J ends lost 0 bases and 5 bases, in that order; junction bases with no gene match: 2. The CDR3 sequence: CASSVGGGNNEQFF. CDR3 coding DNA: TGTGCCAGCAGCGTAGGGGGGGGTAACAATGAGCAGTTCTTC.

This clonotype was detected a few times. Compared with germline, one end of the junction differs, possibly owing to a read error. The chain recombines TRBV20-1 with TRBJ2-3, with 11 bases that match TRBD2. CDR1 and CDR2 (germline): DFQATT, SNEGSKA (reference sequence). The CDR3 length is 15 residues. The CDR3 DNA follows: TGCAGTGCCGACGGGACTAGCGGTTTCACAGATACGCAGTGTTTT. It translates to CSADGTSGFTDTQCF.

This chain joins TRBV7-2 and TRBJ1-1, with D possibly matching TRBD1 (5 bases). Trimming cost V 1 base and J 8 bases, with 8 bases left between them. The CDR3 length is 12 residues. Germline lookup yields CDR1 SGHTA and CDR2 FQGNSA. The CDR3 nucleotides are TGTGCCAGCAGCTTAGATGAGGGGGAAGCTTTCTTT. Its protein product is CASSLDEGEAFF.

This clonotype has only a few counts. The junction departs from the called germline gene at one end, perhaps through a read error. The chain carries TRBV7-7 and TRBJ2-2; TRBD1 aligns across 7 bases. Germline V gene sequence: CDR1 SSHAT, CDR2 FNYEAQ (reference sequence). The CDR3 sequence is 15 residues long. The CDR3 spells CASSATGLGTGELFF. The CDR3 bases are TGTGCTAGCAGCGCGACAGGGTTGGGCACCGGGGAGCTGTTTTTT. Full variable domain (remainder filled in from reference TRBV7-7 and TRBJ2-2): GAGVSQSPRYKVTKRGQDVTLRCDPISSHATLYWYQQALGQGPEFLTYFNYEAQPDKSGLPSDRFSAERPEGSISTLTIQRTEQRDSAMYRCASSATGLGTGELFFGEGSRLTVL.

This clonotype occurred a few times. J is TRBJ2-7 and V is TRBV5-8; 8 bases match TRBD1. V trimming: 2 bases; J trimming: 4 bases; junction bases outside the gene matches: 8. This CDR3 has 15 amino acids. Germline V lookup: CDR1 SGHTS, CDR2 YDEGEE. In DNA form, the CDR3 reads TGTGCCAGCAGCTTTCTGGCAGGGGGCTTGTACGAGCAGTACTTC. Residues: CASSFLAGGLYEQYF. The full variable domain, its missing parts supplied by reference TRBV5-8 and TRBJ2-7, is EAGVTQSPTHLIKTRGQQATLRCSPISGHTSVYWYQQALGLGLQFLLWYDEGEERNRGNFPPRFSGRQFPNYSSELNVNALELEDSALYLCASSFLAGGLYEQYFGPGTRLTVT.

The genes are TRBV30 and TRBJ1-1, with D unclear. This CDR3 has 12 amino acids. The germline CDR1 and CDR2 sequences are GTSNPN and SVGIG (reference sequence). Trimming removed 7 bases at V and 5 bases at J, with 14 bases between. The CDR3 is CAFQVLGTEAFF. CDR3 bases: TGTGCCTTCCAGGTTTTGGGGACTGAAGCTTTCTTT.

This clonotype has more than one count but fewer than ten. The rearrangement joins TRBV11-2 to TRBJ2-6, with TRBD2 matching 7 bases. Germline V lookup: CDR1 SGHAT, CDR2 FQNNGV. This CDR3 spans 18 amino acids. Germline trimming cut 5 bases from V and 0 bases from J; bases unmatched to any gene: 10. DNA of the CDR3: TGTGCCAGCAGCCCGTGGAGGGACTACCCCTCTGGGGCCAACGTCCTGACTTTC. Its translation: CASSPWRDYPSGANVLTF.

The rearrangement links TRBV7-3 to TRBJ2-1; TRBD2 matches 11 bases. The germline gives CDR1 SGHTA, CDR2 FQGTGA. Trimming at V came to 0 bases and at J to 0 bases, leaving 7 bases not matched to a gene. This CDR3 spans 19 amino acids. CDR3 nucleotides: TGTGCCAGCAGCTTAACCCGGCCTAGCGGGAGGCTCTCCTACAATGAGCAGTTCTTC. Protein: CASSLTRPSGRLSYNEQFF.

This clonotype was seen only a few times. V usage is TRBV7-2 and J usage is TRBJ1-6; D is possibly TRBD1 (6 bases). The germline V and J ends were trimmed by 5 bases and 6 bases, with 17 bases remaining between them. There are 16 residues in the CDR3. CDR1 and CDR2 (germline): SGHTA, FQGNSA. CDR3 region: CASSGGGVLGNSPLHF. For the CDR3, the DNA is TGTGCCAGCAGCGGAGGGGGTGTACTGGGTAATTCACCCCTCCACTTT.

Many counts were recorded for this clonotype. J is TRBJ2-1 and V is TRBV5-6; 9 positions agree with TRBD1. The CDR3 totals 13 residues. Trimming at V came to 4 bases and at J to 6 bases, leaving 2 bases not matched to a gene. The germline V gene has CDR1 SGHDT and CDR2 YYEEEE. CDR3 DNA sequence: TGTGCCAGCAGCGGGACAGGGTCCAATGAGCAGTTCTTC. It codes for CASSGTGSNEQFF.

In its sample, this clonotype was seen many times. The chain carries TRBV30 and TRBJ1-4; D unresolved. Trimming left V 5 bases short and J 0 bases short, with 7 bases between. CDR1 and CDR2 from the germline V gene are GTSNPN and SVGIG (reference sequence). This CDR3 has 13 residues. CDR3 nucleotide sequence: TGTGCCTGGGATGGTGCAACTAATGAAAAACTGTTTTTT. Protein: CAWDGATNEKLFF.

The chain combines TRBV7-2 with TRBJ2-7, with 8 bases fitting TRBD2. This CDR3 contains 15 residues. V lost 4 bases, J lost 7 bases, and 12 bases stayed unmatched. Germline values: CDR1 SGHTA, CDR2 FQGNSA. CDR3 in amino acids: CASSSRGGWVEEQYF. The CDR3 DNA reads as TGTGCCAGCAGCTCCCGCGGGGGGTGGGTTGAAGAGCAGTACTTC.

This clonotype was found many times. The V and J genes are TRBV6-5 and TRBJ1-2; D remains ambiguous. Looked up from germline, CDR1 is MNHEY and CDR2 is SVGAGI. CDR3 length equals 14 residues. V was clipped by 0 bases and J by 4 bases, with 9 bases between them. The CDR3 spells CASSYSLRSYGYTF. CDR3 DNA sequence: TGTGCCAGCAGTTACTCTCTCCGGTCCTATGGCTACACCTTC.